This T cell receptor (beta chain) was recorded in a study of blood T cell repertoires in COVID-19. Study overall: Whether acute or convalescent, the COVID-19 samples came from the United States, Italy and Spain. Sample material is recorded as cDNA or gDNA derived from T cells, B-cell-depleted T cells, or PBMCs.

Authors' methods: Estimation of nucleated cell counts was performed using reference gene primer amplification. TCRdb's table, derived via immunoSEQ multiplex PCR, lists solely in-frame clones and lacks some. Clone size and V and J calls were adopted from that table, with D and trimming inferred from the DNA. The sample lists 90,000 to 150,000 clones, over 75% occurring once. This clone was seen a handful of times. The TCR originated in a man aged 45-60 years with acute or convalescent COVID-19. Sequences were obtained from peripheral blood.

CDR3 in amino acids: CASSMSSNSPLHF. DNA for the CDR3: TGTGCCAGCAGTATGAGTTCGAATTCACCCCTCCACTTT. The chain recombines TRBV2 with TRBJ1-6; no clear D. Per the germline V gene, CDR1 is SNHLY and CDR2 is FYNNEI. The CDR3 spans 13 residues. Deletions cut 5 bases from V and 7 bases from J, with 9 bases between.